This T cell receptor (beta chain) emerged from a study of blood T cells in healthy people across ages. Alongside a J-beta primer mix, a sample-barcoded 5' primer served in a second PCR lasting about 7 to 11 cycles. TCRdb re-analysed the 5' RACE reads in MiXCR, keeping a single row per CDR3 protein. The sample holds 1,300,000 or so distinct CDR3 sequences, approximately 59% seen once. The CDR3 consists of 17 residues. Germline loops: CDR1 LGHNA, CDR2 YNFKEQ. The J segment lost 7 bases and the V segment lost 1 base, leaving 11 bases of the junction unmatched. The TCR comes from a man aged 18 to 30 in good health. The chain uses TRBV4-2 and TRBJ2-2; 8 bases align to TRBD2. The sequenced material came from blood. The CDR3 DNA follows: TGTGCCAGCAGCCAAGGCGCCAGCGGGAGTTCGGGCGGGGAGCTGTTTTTT. This sequence encodes CASSQGASGSSGGELFF.